This T cell receptor (beta chain) was retrieved from a study of T cell responses to AZD1222 COVID-19 vaccine (dated by TCRdb to about 2021). Turning to the overall study: AZD1222 recipients with second doses at about 4 weeks or about 12 weeks were pooled, because spike-specific TCR depth and breadth did not differ between schedules. Trial participants were enrolled into age subgroups of 18-55, 56-69 and 70-plus years, which contained 148, 28 and 57 TCR-sequenced participants, respectively. A total of 233 trial participants underwent TCR sequencing, of whom 200 to 220 received two doses of AZD1222 and about 25 received two doses of the MenACWY control vaccine. Summary of the overall study and its limitations: Conclusions about previously exposed vaccinees were limited because only six AZD1222 recipients were SARS-CoV-2 seropositive at baseline. In the small 56-69-year group, the increase in depth fell short of significance, most likely because of low power. Nearly half of unique spike-specific TCRs reportedly recognized epitopes outside regions mutated in the B.1.351 and B.1.1.7 variants. Participants were mostly white British and included more females than males, and it was suggested by the authors that clonal diversity may have been underestimated. No day 14 peak-response samples were available, so repertoires were characterized only after the peak T cell response. A significant rise in spike-specific TCR breadth and depth was observed after two AZD1222 doses relative to day 0 and relative to MenACWY recipients. Vaccine-associated CD4 TCRs spanned the whole spike protein, with dominant responses in regions 160-218 and 743-854.

Concerning this clone itself: What this receptor recognizes is not known. No base-level quality is on record; no much larger clone is a single base apart.

V sheds 6 bases and J sheds 5 bases, leaving 13 bases between their ends. The CDR3 has 14 amino acids, counting the end cysteine and phenylalanine. Only the CDR3 DNA stays, 42 bases, in frame from base 1. In the germline V gene (reference sequence), CDR1 corresponds to LGHDT and CDR2 to YNNKEL. The CDR3 regions of human TCRbeta chains were analyzed by immunosequencing. In the source study's methods: TCRs in the repertoires were compared against a reference library of SARS-CoV-2-specific TCRs that had been generated with the MIRA antigen-specificity platform. Breadth was defined as the fraction of unique TCRs that were SARS-CoV-2-associated. Depth was defined as the fraction of total T cells that were SARS-CoV-2-associated. Using the MIRA data, each spike-specific TCR was assigned both to the spike region to which the TCR was reactive and to a CD4 or CD8 class. Log10-transformed breadth and depth values were compared by one-way ANOVA with Sidak's multiple comparisons tests. As stored in TCRdb, this immuneACCESS dataset retains in-frame rearrangements with V and J assigned. A fraction of the clones does not appear; measured against another copy, unresolved V genes explain less than half of the discrepancy, and the remainder lacks a known reason. The DNA was the basis for D and trimming; V, J and clone size are from that table. The sample table holds approximately 92,000 clones, of which over 80% were seen once. The ten biggest clones cover under 10% of the sample.

The sample's time point label, decoded: baseline before first vaccination. Vaccinee samples were obtained from the UK trials COV001 and COV002, which included a single-blind randomized controlled phase 2/3 trial of AZD1222 (ChAdOx1 nCoV-19) in healthy adults. For TCRbeta chain sequencing, PBMC samples from trial participants were taken at day 0 and at day 28 after the second dose. The clonotype comes from an adult in good health. Sequenced material: peripheral blood, taken on day 0 of AZD1222 vaccination. This sequence uses TRBV3-1 (or the pseudogene TRBV3-2) and TRBJ2-2, with TRBD1 as a weak D call on 5 bases. The CDR3 loop reads CASRIQGRTGELFF. Here is the DNA: TGTGCCAGCAGAATTCAGGGTAGGACCGGGGAGCTGTTTTTT.